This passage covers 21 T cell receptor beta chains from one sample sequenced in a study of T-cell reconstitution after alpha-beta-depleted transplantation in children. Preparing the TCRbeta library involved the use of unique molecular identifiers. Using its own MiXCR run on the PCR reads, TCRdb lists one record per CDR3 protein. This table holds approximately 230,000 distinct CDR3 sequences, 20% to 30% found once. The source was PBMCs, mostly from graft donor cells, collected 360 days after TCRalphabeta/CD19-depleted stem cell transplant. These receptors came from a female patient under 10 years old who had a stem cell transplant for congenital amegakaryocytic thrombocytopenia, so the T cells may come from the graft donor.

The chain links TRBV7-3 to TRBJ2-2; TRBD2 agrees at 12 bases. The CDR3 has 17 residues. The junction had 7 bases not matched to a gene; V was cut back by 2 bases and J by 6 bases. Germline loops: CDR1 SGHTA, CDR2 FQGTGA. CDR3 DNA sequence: TGTGCCAGCAGCTTACTAGCGGGAGGGTTTGGCCCCGGGGAGCTGTTTTTT. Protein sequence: CASSLLAGGFGPGELFF.

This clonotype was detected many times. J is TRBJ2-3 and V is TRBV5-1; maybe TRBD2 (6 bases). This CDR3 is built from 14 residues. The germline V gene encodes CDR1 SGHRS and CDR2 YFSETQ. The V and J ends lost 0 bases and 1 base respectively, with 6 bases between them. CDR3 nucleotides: TGCGCCAGCAGCTTGGTAGCGGGCACAGATACGCAGTATTTT. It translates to CASSLVAGTDTQYF.

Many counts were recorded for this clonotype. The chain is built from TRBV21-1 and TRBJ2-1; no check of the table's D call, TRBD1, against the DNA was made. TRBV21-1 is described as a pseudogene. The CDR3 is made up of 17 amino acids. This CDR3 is CASSARGTGGRYNEQFF. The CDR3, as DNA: TGTGCCAGCAGCGCCCGAGGGACAGGGGGCCGGTACAATGAGCAGTTCTTC.

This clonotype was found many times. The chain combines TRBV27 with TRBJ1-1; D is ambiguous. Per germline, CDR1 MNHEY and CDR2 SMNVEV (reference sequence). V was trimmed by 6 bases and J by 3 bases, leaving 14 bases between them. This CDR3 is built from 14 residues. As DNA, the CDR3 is TGTGCCAGCAGGAATGTGGCGAGGGACACTGAAGCTTTCTTT. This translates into CASRNVARDTEAFF.

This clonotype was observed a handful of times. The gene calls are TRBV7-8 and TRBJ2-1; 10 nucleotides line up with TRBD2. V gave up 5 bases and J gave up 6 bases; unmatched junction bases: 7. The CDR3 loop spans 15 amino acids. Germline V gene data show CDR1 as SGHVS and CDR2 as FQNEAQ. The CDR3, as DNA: TGTGCCAGCAGCCCGCTAGCGGGAGAGCGCAATGAGCAGTTCTTC. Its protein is CASSPLAGERNEQFF. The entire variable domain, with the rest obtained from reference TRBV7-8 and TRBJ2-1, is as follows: GAGVSQSPRYKVAKRGQDVALRCDPISGHVSLFWYQQALGQGPEFLTYFQNEAQLDKSGLPSDRFFAERPEGSVSTLKIQRTQQEDSAVYLCASSPLAGERNEQFFGPGTRLTVL.

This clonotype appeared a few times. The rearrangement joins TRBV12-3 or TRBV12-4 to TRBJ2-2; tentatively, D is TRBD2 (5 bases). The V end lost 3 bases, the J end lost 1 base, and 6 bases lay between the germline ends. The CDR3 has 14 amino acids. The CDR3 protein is CASSFEGNTGELFF. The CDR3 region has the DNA TGTGCCAGCAGTTTTGAGGGGAACACCGGGGAGCTGTTTTTT.

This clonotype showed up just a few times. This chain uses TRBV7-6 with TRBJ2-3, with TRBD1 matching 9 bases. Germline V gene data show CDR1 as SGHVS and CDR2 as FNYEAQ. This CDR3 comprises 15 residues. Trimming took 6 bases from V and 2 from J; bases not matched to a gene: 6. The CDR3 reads CASRRTGADTDTQYF. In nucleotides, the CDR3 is TGTGCCAGCAGACGGACAGGGGCGGACACAGATACGCAGTATTTT.

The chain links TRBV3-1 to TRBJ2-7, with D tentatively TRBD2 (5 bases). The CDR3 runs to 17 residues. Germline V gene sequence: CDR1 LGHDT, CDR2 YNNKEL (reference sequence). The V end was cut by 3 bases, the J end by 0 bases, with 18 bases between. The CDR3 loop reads CASSQGWMLGSSYEQYF. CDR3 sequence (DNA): TGTGCCAGCAGCCAGGGGTGGATGCTGGGGAGCTCCTACGAGCAGTACTTC.

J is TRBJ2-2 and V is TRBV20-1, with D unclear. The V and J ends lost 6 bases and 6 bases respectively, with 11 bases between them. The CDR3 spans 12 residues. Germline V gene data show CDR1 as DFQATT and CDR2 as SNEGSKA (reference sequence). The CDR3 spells CSASRGSGELFF. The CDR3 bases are TGCAGTGCAAGCAGAGGATCCGGGGAGCTGTTTTTT.

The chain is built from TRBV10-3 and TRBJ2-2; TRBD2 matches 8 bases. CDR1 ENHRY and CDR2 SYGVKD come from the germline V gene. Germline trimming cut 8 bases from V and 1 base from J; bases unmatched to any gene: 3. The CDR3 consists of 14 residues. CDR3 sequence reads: CAIPGGENTGELFF. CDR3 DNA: TGTGCCATCCCCGGGGGGGAGAACACCGGGGAGCTGTTTTTT.

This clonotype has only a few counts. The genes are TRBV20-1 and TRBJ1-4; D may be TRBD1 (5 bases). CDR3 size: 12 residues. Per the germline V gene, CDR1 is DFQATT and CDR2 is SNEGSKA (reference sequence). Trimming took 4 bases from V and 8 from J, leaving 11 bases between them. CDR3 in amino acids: CSAMTGREKLFF. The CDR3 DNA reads TGCAGTGCTATGACGGGGCGCGAAAAACTGTTTTTT.

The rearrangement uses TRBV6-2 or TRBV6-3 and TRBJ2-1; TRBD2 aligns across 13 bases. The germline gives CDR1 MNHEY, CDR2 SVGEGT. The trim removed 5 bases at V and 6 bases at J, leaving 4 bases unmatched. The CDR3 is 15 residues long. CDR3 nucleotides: TGTGCCAGCAGTCAGACTAGCGGGAGGAGCAATGAGCAGTTCTTC. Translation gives CASSQTSGRSNEQFF.

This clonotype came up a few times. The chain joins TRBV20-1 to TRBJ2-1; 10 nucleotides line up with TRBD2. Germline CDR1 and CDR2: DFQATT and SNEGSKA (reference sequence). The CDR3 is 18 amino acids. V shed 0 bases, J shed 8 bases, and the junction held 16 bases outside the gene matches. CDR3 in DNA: TGCAGTGCTAGAGATGTAACGGCTAGCGGGAGTTTGGGATATGAGCAGTTCTTC. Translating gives CSARDVTASGSLGYEQFF.

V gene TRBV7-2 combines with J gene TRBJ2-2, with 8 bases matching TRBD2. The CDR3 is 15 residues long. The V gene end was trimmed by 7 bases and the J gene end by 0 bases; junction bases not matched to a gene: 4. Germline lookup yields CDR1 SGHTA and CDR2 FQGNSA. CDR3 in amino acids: CASNIAGSNTGELFF. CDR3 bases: TGTGCCAGCAACATAGCGGGGTCGAACACCGGGGAGCTGTTTTTT.

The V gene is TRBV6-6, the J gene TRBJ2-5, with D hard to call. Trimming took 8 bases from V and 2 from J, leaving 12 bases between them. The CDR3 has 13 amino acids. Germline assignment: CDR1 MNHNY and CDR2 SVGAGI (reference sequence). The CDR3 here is CASLNGAQETQYF. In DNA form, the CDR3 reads TGTGCCAGCCTAAACGGCGCTCAAGAGACCCAGTACTTC.

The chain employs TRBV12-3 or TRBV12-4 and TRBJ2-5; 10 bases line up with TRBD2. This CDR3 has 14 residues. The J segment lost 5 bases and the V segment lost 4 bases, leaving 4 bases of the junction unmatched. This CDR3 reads CASSSTSGVETQYF. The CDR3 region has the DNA TGTGCCAGCAGTTCCACTAGCGGGGTGGAGACCCAGTACTTC.

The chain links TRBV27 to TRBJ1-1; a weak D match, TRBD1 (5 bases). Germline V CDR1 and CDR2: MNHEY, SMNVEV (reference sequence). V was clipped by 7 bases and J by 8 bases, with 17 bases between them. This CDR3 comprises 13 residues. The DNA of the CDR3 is TGTGCCAGCACACAAGGTGCGGGGGACGAAGCTTTCTTT. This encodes CASTQGAGDEAFF.

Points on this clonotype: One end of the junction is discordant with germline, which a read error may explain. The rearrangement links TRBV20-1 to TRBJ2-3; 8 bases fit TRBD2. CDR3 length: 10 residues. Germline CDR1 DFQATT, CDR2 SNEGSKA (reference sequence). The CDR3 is CSARVPGLGF. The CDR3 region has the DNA TGCAGTGCTAGAGTTCCGGGACTAGGTTTT.

The CDR3 loop is CSVTGLAGFSTDTQYF. Here the CDR3 DNA reads TGCAGCGTTACGGGACTAGCGGGGTTTAGCACAGATACGCAGTATTTT. This chain uses TRBV29-1 with TRBJ2-3; TRBD2 matches at 13 bases. CDR1 and CDR2 (germline): SQVTM, ANQGSEA. CDR3 length: 16 residues. Trimming took 5 bases from V and 0 from J; bases not matched to a gene: 5.

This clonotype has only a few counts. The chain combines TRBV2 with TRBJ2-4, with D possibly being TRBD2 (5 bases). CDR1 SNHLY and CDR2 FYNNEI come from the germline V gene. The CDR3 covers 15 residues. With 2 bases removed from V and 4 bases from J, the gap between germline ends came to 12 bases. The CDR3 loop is CASSERLPEKNIQYF. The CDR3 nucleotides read TGTGCCAGCAGTGAAAGACTACCGGAGAAAAACATTCAGTACTTC.

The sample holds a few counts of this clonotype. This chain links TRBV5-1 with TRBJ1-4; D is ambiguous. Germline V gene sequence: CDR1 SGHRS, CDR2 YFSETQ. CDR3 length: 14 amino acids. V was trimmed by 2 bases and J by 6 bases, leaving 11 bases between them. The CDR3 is CASSLDGRYEKLFF. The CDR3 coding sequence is TGCGCCAGCAGCTTAGACGGGCGATATGAAAAACTGTTTTTT.